The entry that follows covers one T cell receptor beta chain sequence. In its sample, this clonotype was seen many times. The clone's antigen remains unknown. Nothing much larger sits one base from this clone, and base qualities are not available. Sequencer: Illumina HiSeq 1500. TCRdb cleaned the public reads at Q25 with fastp, built clones with MiXCR and kept in-frame beta chains. Under each unique CDR3 protein, matching rows form one entry showing the most common genes and DNA. Here the sample has about 310,000 distinct CDR3 sequences; 15% to 20% occur a single time. Approximately 12% of the sample is in the top ten clones. Its CDR3 holds 15 amino acids, cysteine through phenylalanine. CDR3 DNA is the only sequence kept; it has 45 bases, read in frame from the first base. CDR1 and CDR2 are read off the germline V gene as SGHVS and FQNEAQ. The germline ends are 11 bases apart after V is trimmed by 1 base and J by 4 bases.

The sample belongs to a study of T cell repertoires in cytomegalovirus infection (dated by TCRdb to the late 2010s). For the wider study: The HLA type of each donor mattered for the analysis, because public TCR beta signatures pointed to carriage of CMV infection along with the matching HLA type. Results the study describes overall, beyond this receptor: In both this cohort and an independent cohort of under 450 donors, the cumulative frequency of public TCR beta family members distinguished carriers of CMV infection plus the relevant HLA type. The ex vivo response was dominated by HLA-C-restricted CMV-specific TCR beta clonotypes, which also provided the single most frequent clonotype in two of eight donors.

This chain joins TRBV7-8 to TRBJ1-5, with the D gene call left open. The sequence was obtained from a human donor in good health (CMV status not recorded). Some clones in this sample may be carry-over from other donors' samples. The sequencing input was PBMCs. The sequenced DNA is TGTGCCAGCAGCTTAGAGGGAGGACCAAATCAGCCCCAGCATTTT. It translates as CASSLEGGPNQPQHF.